One and the same sample provided the 28 T cell receptor beta chains below, sequenced in a study of PD-1 blockade in classical Hodgkin lymphoma. Time point denoted: cycle 4 day 1 (C4D1), after more than five weeks of nivolumab. The patients all showed relapse after autologous stem cell transplantation, while their brentuximab vedotin exposure varied. Clones were sequenced by immunoSEQ multiplex PCR, and TCRdb holds only the in-frame ones, with some missing. The sample includes under 50,000 clones, roughly 65% of them seen just once. Sequenced material: peripheral blood mononuclear cells (PBMCs), taken before the fourth cycle of nivolumab. These receptors were obtained from a human donor with classical Hodgkin lymphoma.

This clone was detected only once. The chain links TRBV11-2 to TRBJ2-7, with D possibly matching TRBD1 (7 bases). The CDR3 is 15 amino acids. Germline CDR1 SGHAT, CDR2 FQNNGV. V shed 5 bases and J shed 4 bases, with 18 bases lying between them. The CDR3 reads CASSTLEGAGYEQYF. For the CDR3, the DNA is TGTGCCAGCAGCACCTTGGAGGGGGCCGGGTACGAGCAGTACTTC. The whole variable domain, filled in from reference TRBV11-2 and TRBJ2-7, reads EAGVAQSPRYKIIEKRQSVAFWCNPISGHATLYWYQQILGQGPKLLIQFQNNGVVDDSQLPKDRFSAERLKGVDSTLKIQPAKLEDSAVYLCASSTLEGAGYEQYFGPGTRLTVT.

This clone was seen a handful of times. The chain uses TRBV28 and TRBJ1-4; D is possibly TRBD1 (6 bases). Germline V lookup: CDR1 MDHEN, CDR2 SYDVKM. CDR3 length: 17 amino acids. V gave up 3 bases and J gave up 1 base, with 15 bases separating them. CDR3 region: CASSFLQGLGTNEKLFF. Written as DNA, the CDR3 is TGTGCCAGCAGTTTTTTACAGGGTCTCGGAACTAATGAAAAACTGTTTTTT.

This clone has just one count. J is TRBJ2-2 and V is TRBV11-3; the D gene is possibly TRBD1 (6 bases). The germline gives CDR1 SGHNT, CDR2 YENEEA. V dropped 4 bases and J dropped 3 bases, with 6 bases sitting between them. The CDR3 runs 13 residues. In DNA, the CDR3 is TGTGCCAGCAGCTCAGGGGACACCGGGGAGCTGTTTTTT. It translates to CASSSGDTGELFF.

This clone is medium-sized (0.01 to 0.1%) in the sample. The rearrangement uses TRBV6-1 and TRBJ1-1; D uncertain. Germline V gene sequence: CDR1 MNHNS, CDR2 SASEGT. This CDR3 has 11 amino acids. Trimming stripped 7 bases from V and 8 bases from J, with 11 bases between. This CDR3 reads CASTEEIEAFF. For the CDR3, the DNA is TGTGCCAGCACAGAGGAGATCGAAGCTTTCTTT.

The chain has TRBV7-8 and TRBJ2-7, with 11 bases identical to TRBD2. The ends lost 5 bases at V and 2 bases at J; junction bases unmatched: 2. This CDR3 comprises 14 residues. CDR1 SGHVS and CDR2 FQNEAQ come from the germline V gene. This CDR3 reads CASSRLAGTYEQYF. As DNA, the CDR3 is TGTGCCAGCAGCCGACTAGCGGGGACCTACGAGCAGTACTTC. The complete variable domain, with remaining parts taken from reference TRBV7-8 and TRBJ2-7, reads GAGVSQSPRYKVAKRGQDVALRCDPISGHVSLFWYQQALGQGPEFLTYFQNEAQLDKSGLPSDRFFAERPEGSVSTLKIQRTQQEDSAVYLCASSRLAGTYEQYFGPGTRLTVT.

The rearrangement uses TRBV6-1 and TRBJ1-3, with TRBD1 matching over 7 bases. This CDR3 spans 12 amino acids. Germline CDR1 and CDR2: MNHNS and SASEGT. The V gene end was trimmed by 10 bases and the J gene end by 3 bases; junction bases not matched to a gene: 3. Written as DNA, the CDR3 is TGTGCCACGACAGGGTTTGGAAACACCATATATTTT. It codes for CATTGFGNTIYF.

The rearrangement links TRBV6-5 to TRBJ2-5, with D unresolved. The better agreement between TRBJ2-7 and the DNA end casts doubt on the J call. Germline loops: CDR1 MNHEY, CDR2 SVGAGI. This CDR3 has 13 amino acids. In DNA, the CDR3 is TGTGCCAGCACCCACGAGATGGGGTACGAGCAGTACTTC. Protein sequence: CASTHEMGYEQYF.

V gene TRBV9 combines with J gene TRBJ1-1, with D perhaps TRBD1 (5 bases). CDR1 is SGDLS, CDR2 YYNGEE, per germline. Trimming removed 0 bases from V and 3 bases from J, with 21 bases in between. This CDR3 comprises 18 residues. The CDR3 reads CASSVAGDSGKSDTEAFF. CDR3 bases: TGTGCCAGCAGCGTAGCCGGGGACTCAGGGAAGTCGGACACTGAAGCTTTCTTT.

The V and J genes are TRBV28 and TRBJ2-7, with TRBD1 identical over 8 bases. The CDR3 extends over 14 amino acids. With 5 bases clipped from V and 2 bases from J, the junction kept 5 bases outside the gene matches. The V gene's germline CDR1 is MDHEN and CDR2 SYDVKM. The CDR3 is CASSPRTGTYEQYF. In DNA, the CDR3 is TGTGCCAGCAGTCCTAGGACAGGGACCTACGAGCAGTACTTC.

This clone was seen a few times. The chain employs TRBV28 and TRBJ2-5, with 9 positions matching TRBD2. The CDR3 runs 15 residues. Germline V gene data show CDR1 as MDHEN and CDR2 as SYDVKM. V lost 6 bases to trimming and J lost 5 bases; unmatched junction nucleotides: 10. The CDR3 nucleotides read TGTGCCAGCAGCTTTGCGGGGGGGCCTCAGGAGACCCAGTACTTC. Translation gives CASSFAGGPQETQYF.

This clone was recorded once. The chain couples TRBV6-6 to TRBJ1-1, with TRBD1 matching over 9 bases. The germline gives CDR1 MNHNY, CDR2 SVGAGI (reference sequence). Germline trimming cut 6 bases from V and 7 bases from J; bases unmatched to any gene: 6. This CDR3 comprises 13 residues. DNA of the CDR3: TGTGCCAGCAGAAGGACAGGGGACCATGAAGCTTTCTTT. Translating gives CASRRTGDHEAFF.

This rearrangement joins TRBV6-6 to TRBJ2-5; 8 bases agree with TRBD1. The V segment lost 6 bases and the J segment 2 bases; nucleotides outside the gene matches: 5. This CDR3 is built from 14 residues. From germline, CDR1 is MNHNY and CDR2 SVGAGI (reference sequence). The CDR3 region is CASRWTGTQETQYF. The CDR3 DNA reads TGTGCCAGCAGATGGACAGGGACGCAAGAGACCCAGTACTTC.

This clone has just a few counts. This specimen includes other DNA sequences encoding the same CDR3. This chain links TRBV19 with TRBJ1-5; D ambiguous. Between the trimmed V and J ends, which lost 2 bases and 1 base, there was a span of 3 bases. Germline V gene sequence: CDR1 LNHDA, CDR2 SQIVND (reference sequence). The CDR3 consists of 13 residues. The CDR3 DNA reads as TGTGCCAGTAGTATAACGAGCAATCAGCCCCAGCATTTT. This gives the protein CASSITSNQPQHF.

The chain carries TRBV28 and TRBJ2-2; 7 bases match TRBD1. The CDR3 consists of 15 residues. With V trimmed by 9 bases and J by 4 bases, 11 bases remained unmatched. Germline V gene lookup returns CDR1 MDHEN and CDR2 SYDVKM. CDR3 DNA: TGTGCCAGTAGAGACTCGACAGGGTCCACCGGGGAGCTGTTTTTT. It is translated as CASRDSTGSTGELFF.

In its sample, this clone was seen a few times. The chain employs TRBV10-1 and TRBJ1-4; 8 bases map to TRBD1. Germline V gene sequence: CDR1 WNHNN, CDR2 SYGVQD (reference sequence). The CDR3 covers 20 residues. Trimming at V came to 6 bases and at J to 3 bases, leaving 21 bases not matched to a gene. The DNA of the CDR3 is TGCGCCAGCAGCCACGAGAGACAGGGGTATCGGGTGGACCCTAATGAAAAACTGTTTTTT. Amino acid sequence: CASSHERQGYRVDPNEKLFF.

This chain uses TRBV4-2 with TRBJ2-1; 13 bases map to TRBD2. Germline CDR1 is LGHNA and CDR2 is YNFKEQ. The CDR3 length is 18 residues. Trimming removed 5 bases from V and 8 bases from J; junction bases left unmatched: 15. CDR3 nucleotide sequence: TGTGCCAGCAGCTACCCAAACCCGGGACTAGCGGGAAATCATGAGCAGTTCTTC. This translates into CASSYPNPGLAGNHEQFF.

The chain combines TRBV10-3 with TRBJ1-3; 7 nucleotides match TRBD1. This CDR3 region has 18 residues. Germline values: CDR1 ENHRY, CDR2 SYGVKD. With 7 bases clipped from V and 0 bases from J, the junction kept 15 bases outside the gene matches. In nucleotides, the CDR3 is TGTGCCATCACCGACAGGGCAAACCAGTGGGGCTCTGGAAACACCATATATTTT. It translates to CAITDRANQWGSGNTIYF.

This chain joins TRBV6-6 and TRBJ1-4; 8 bases fit TRBD1. The CDR3 runs to 15 residues. Germline V gene lookup returns CDR1 MNHNY and CDR2 SVGAGI (reference sequence). The trim removed 3 bases at V and 4 bases at J, leaving 4 bases unmatched. CDR3 in DNA: TGTGCCAGCAGTTATCCGGGACAGGTTAATGAAAAACTGTTTTTT. Protein: CASSYPGQVNEKLFF.

A few counts support this clone. The chain combines TRBV7-2 with TRBJ2-7; D assignment may be TRBD1 or TRBD2 (5 bases each). The V gene's germline CDR1 is SGHTA and CDR2 FQGNSA. Trimming cost V 2 bases and J 0 bases, with 11 bases left between them. This CDR3 comprises 15 residues. The CDR3 sequence: CASSLSGRRSYEQYF. The CDR3 coding sequence is TGTGCCAGCAGCTTATCGGGACGACGCTCCTACGAGCAGTACTTC.

This clone was detected only once. The gene calls are TRBV10-3 and TRBJ2-1; possibly TRBD1 or TRBD2 for D (6 bases each). This CDR3 spans 13 amino acids. V was clipped by 4 bases and J by 6 bases, with 10 bases between them. The germline CDR1 and CDR2 sequences are ENHRY and SYGVKD. The CDR3 reads CAISVGGGNEQFF. The CDR3 DNA sequence: TGTGCCATCAGTGTCGGAGGGGGCAATGAGCAGTTCTTC.

This chain connects TRBV4-3 to TRBJ2-7; 7 bases agree with TRBD2. Germline V gene lookup returns CDR1 LGHNA and CDR2 YSLEER. The CDR3 is 15 amino acids. The J segment lost 9 bases and the V segment lost 2 bases, leaving 13 bases of the junction unmatched. Here the CDR3 reads CASSQTSETYEWQYF. CDR3 DNA sequence: TGCGCCAGCAGCCAAACTAGCGAGACTTACGAGTGGCAGTACTTC.

The chain carries TRBV21-1 and TRBJ1-2. TRBV21-1 is an annotated pseudogene. The CDR3 is 16 residues long. For the CDR3, the DNA is TGTGCCAGCAGAGGGTCCATATACAGAAAGACCTATGGCTACACCTTC. Translating it yields CASRGSIYRKTYGYTF.

This clone has only one observation. The J gene is TRBJ1-2, the V gene TRBV11-2; tentatively, D is TRBD1 (5 bases). Trimming cost V 0 bases and J 8 bases, with 28 bases left between them. The CDR3 sequence is 19 residues long. Germline loops: CDR1 SGHAT, CDR2 FQNNGV. The CDR3 DNA reads TGTGCCAGCAGCTTAGATAGGGGAGACAGTCTCGGATTAGTCATGGGCTACACCTTC. This sequence encodes CASSLDRGDSLGLVMGYTF.

The chain carries TRBV6-5 and TRBJ1-1, with D maybe TRBD1 (6 bases). The V gene's germline CDR1 is MNHEY and CDR2 SVGAGI. The CDR3 has 15 residues. The V gene lost 2 bases and the J gene lost 5 bases, with 15 bases spanning the gap. CDR3 amino acids: CASSYLQGVETEAFF. The DNA for the CDR3 is TGTGCCAGCAGTTACCTACAGGGCGTTGAAACTGAAGCTTTCTTT.

The V call is TRBV10-3, the J call TRBJ1-6; possible D gene TRBD1, 6 bases. Germline values: CDR1 ENHRY, CDR2 SYGVKD. V was cut by 6 bases and J by 8 bases, with 14 bases left in between. The CDR3 sequence is 14 residues long. CDR3 coding DNA: TGTGCCATCAGGGTAGAGGGGGGGGATTCACCCCTCCACTTT. It encodes CAIRVEGGDSPLHF.

The J gene is TRBJ2-2, the V gene TRBV5-1, with TRBD2 matching 11 bases. The CDR3 length is 15 residues. From germline, CDR1 is SGHRS and CDR2 YFSETQ. J lost 3 bases, V lost 5 bases, and 3 bases had no gene match. The CDR3 DNA sequence: TGCGCCAGCAGTGTACTAGCGGGGGACACCGGGGAGCTGTTTTTT. Translated: CASSVLAGDTGELFF.

J is TRBJ2-7 and V is TRBV5-1, with 9 bases identical to TRBD2. CDR1 is SGHRS, CDR2 YFSETQ, per germline. The CDR3 is made up of 16 amino acids. V lost 4 bases, J lost 0 bases, and 8 bases stayed unmatched. The CDR3 reads CASSPALAGPSYEQYF. The CDR3 nucleotides are TGCGCCAGCAGCCCCGCTCTAGCGGGACCCTCCTACGAGCAGTACTTC.

The chain couples TRBV2 to TRBJ2-3; 9 nucleotides match TRBD2. This CDR3 is built from 16 residues. The germline gives CDR1 SNHLY, CDR2 FYNNEI. The ends lost 5 bases at V and 0 bases at J; junction bases unmatched: 6. The CDR3 coding sequence is TGTGCCAGCAGTTTAGCGGGGGAGTTAAGCACAGATACGCAGTATTTT. Amino acid sequence: CASSLAGELSTDTQYF.